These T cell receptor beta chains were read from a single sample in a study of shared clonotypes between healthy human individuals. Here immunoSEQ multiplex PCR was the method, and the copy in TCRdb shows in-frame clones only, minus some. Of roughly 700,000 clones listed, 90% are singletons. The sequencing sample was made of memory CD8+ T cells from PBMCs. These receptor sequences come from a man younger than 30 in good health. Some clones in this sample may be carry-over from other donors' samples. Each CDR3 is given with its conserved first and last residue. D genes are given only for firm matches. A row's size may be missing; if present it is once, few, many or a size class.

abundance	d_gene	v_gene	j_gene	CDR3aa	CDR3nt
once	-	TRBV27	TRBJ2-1	CASSEGGVLNEQFF	TGTGCCAGCAGCGAAGGGGGGGTTTTAAATGAGCAGTTCTTC
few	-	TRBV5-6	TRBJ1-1	CASSLGALASTEAFF	TGTGCCAGCAGCTTGGGGGCGTTGGCAAGCACTGAAGCTTTCTTT
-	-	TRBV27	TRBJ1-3	CASKTGNTIYF	TGTGCCAGCAAAACAGGAAACACCATATATTTT
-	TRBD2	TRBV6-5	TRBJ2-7	CASSYGGGTYEQYF	TGTGCCAGCAGTTACGGGGGGGGAACCTACGAGCAGTACTTC
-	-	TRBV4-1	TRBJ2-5	CASSQVGNSVWGQYF	TGCGCCAGCAGCCAAGTCGGTAATAGCGTCTGGGGGCAGTACTTC
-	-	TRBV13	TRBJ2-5	CASSVRGETQYF	TGTGCCAGCAGTGTGAGGGGAGAGACCCAGTACTTC
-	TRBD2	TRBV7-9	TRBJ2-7	CASSLDRLADSSYEQYF	TGTGCCAGCAGCTTAGATCGGCTAGCGGATAGCTCCTACGAGCAGTACTTC
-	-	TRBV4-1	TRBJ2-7	CASSQYGTPTTYEQYF	TGCGCCAGCAGCCAATATGGGACACCTACCACCTACGAGCAGTACTTC
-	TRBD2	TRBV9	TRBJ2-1	CASSMRTSGRRFEQFF	TGTGCCAGCAGCATGCGGACTAGCGGGAGGCGGTTTGAGCAGTTCTTC
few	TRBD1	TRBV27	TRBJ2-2	CASRPGTGGTGELFF	TGTGCCAGCAGACCCGGGACAGGAGGCACCGGGGAGCTGTTTTTT
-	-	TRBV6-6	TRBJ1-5	CASSQESWSGDQPQHF	TGTGCCAGCAGCCAGGAGTCCTGGTCAGGGGATCAGCCCCAGCATTTT
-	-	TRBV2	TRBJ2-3	CASSEGYSTDTQYF	TGTGCCAGCAGTGAGGGGTATTCCACAGATACGCAGTATTTT
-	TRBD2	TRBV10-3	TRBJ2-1	CAISESTLASGRYNEQFF	TGTGCCATCAGTGAGTCGACGCTGGCTAGCGGGAGATACAATGAGCAGTTCTTC
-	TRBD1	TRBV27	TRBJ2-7	CASNPGTGIYEQYF	TGTGCCAGCAATCCCGGGACAGGTATCTACGAGCAGTACTTC
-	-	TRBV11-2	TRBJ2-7	CASSLGGGAYEQYF	TGTGCCAGCAGCTTAGGGGGGGGCGCCTACGAGCAGTACTTC
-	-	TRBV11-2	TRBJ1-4	CASSLSPRRGGPNEKLFF	TGTGCCAGCAGCTTATCCCCGAGGAGGGGGGGGCCTAATGAAAAACTGTTTTTT